The 24 T cell receptor beta chains given below trace back to one sample, sequenced in a study of T-cell memory formation after mild COVID-19. TCRdb re-derived calls from the 5' RACE reads in MiXCR, one entry per CDR3 protein. This table holds 500,000 to 650,000 distinct CDR3 sequences, roughly a fifth found once. The sequenced material came from PBMCs or a T cell subset sorted from them (not recorded which). The source is an adult woman who had mild COVID-19 (a few samples of this study predate the infection). Cell type and time point are not known.

This clonotype appeared a few times. V and J are TRBV7-9 and TRBJ2-4; D perhaps matches TRBD2 (5 bases). CDR3 length: 15 amino acids. CDR1 is SEHNR and CDR2 is FQNEAQ in the germline V gene (reference sequence). V was pared by 1 base and J by 3 bases, with 10 bases between. CDR3 in DNA: TGTGCCAGCAGCTTAGTTTCCGGGGACAAAAACATTCAGTACTTC. Translating gives CASSLVSGDKNIQYF.

The chain is built from TRBV7-7 and TRBJ2-3, with D unresolved. Trimming took 1 base from V and 1 from J, leaving 9 bases between them. The length of the CDR3 is 15 residues. CDR1 is SSHAT and CDR2 is FNYEAQ in the germline V gene (reference sequence). The CDR3 DNA reads TGTGCCAGCAGCTTAGGAGGAGCTCGCACAGATACGCAGTATTTT. Its protein product is CASSLGGARTDTQYF. Looking up the rest from reference TRBV7-7 and TRBJ2-3 gives the full variable domain: GAGVSQSPRYKVTKRGQDVTLRCDPISSHATLYWYQQALGQGPEFLTYFNYEAQPDKSGLPSDRFSAERPEGSISTLTIQRTEQRDSAMYRCASSLGGARTDTQYFGPGTRLTVL.

J is TRBJ2-3 and V is TRBV7-9; D may be TRBD2 (5 bases). Per germline, CDR1 SEHNR and CDR2 FQNEAQ (reference sequence). The CDR3 is 17 residues long. V shed 5 bases and J shed 4 bases, with 22 bases lying between them. This CDR3 is CASSNPREGRWADTQYF. CDR3 in DNA: TGTGCCAGCAGCAACCCCCGGGAAGGCCGCTGGGCAGATACGCAGTATTTT.

The chain employs TRBV5-4 and TRBJ2-7; weak D call: TRBD1 (5 bases). V lost 6 bases and J lost 1, with 14 bases in between. In germline, CDR1 is SGHNT, CDR2 YYREEE (reference sequence). CDR3 length equals 14 residues. CDR3 in amino acids: CASKPSGYSYEQYF. Here the CDR3 DNA reads TGTGCCAGCAAGCCGTCAGGGTATTCCTACGAGCAGTACTTC.

The V and J genes are TRBV12-5 and TRBJ2-1; the D gene is possibly TRBD2 (7 bases). V was shortened by 3 bases and J by 4 bases, with 10 bases between the two germline ends. The CDR3 has 14 residues. Germline V gene sequence: CDR1 LGHNT, CDR2 FRNRAP. CDR3 DNA: TGTGCTAGTGGTTTCGGGGGGCAATACAATGAGCAGTTCTTC. The encoded protein is CASGFGGQYNEQFF.

This clonotype was seen many times. The gene calls are TRBV12-3 or TRBV12-4 and TRBJ2-3; 10 bases match TRBD2. After removal of 2 bases from V and 1 base from J, the junction contained 0 bases not matched to a gene. This CDR3 has 15 amino acids. The CDR3 bases are TGTGCCAGCAGTTTAAGCGGGAGGGGCACAGATACGCAGTATTTT. Translating it yields CASSLSGRGTDTQYF.

The rearrangement uses TRBV4-1 and TRBJ1-1; D gene ambiguous. CDR1 and CDR2 from the germline V gene are MGHRA and YSYEKL. Trimming removed 0 bases from V and 4 bases from J, with 9 bases in between. The CDR3 consists of 14 residues. CDR3 amino acids: CASSQEMAGTEAFF. The CDR3 nucleotides read TGCGCCAGCAGCCAAGAAATGGCCGGCACTGAAGCTTTCTTT.

This clonotype appeared a few times. This chain uses TRBV27 with TRBJ1-5; D gene unclear. Trimming removed 1 base from V and 7 bases from J, with 14 bases in between. Germline CDR1 is MNHEY and CDR2 is SMNVEV (reference sequence). The CDR3 sequence is 15 residues long. In nucleotides, the CDR3 is TGTGCCAGCAGTTTATGGTGGGCCCGCGGGCAGCCCCAGCATTTT. It translates to CASSLWWARGQPQHF.

In this sample, this clonotype turned up a few times. V usage is TRBV7-9 and J usage is TRBJ2-7; tentatively, D is TRBD2 (5 bases). Per germline, CDR1 SEHNR and CDR2 FQNEAQ (reference sequence). The CDR3 has 14 residues. V gave up 2 bases and J gave up 4 bases, with 12 bases separating them. CDR3: CASSLYGMEYEQYF. In DNA form, the CDR3 reads TGTGCCAGCAGCTTATACGGGATGGAATACGAGCAGTACTTC.

The chain recombines TRBV24-1 with TRBJ1-5; no reliable D call. This CDR3 has 12 amino acids. The V and J ends lost 4 bases and 3 bases respectively, with 3 bases between them. Germline V CDR1 and CDR2: KGHDR, SFDVKD. CDR3 sequence: CATSDTNQPQHF. The CDR3 DNA follows: TGTGCCACCAGTGACACCAATCAGCCCCAGCATTTT.

The rearrangement uses TRBV5-4 and TRBJ2-1; D is perhaps TRBD1 (5 bases). The CDR3 loop spans 16 amino acids. Trimming left V 4 bases short and J 0 bases short, with 14 bases between. Germline V gene sequence: CDR1 SGHNT, CDR2 YYREEE (reference sequence). The CDR3 loop is CASSGPTESSYNEQFF. CDR3 nucleotides: TGTGCCAGCAGCGGACCGACAGAGAGCTCCTACAATGAGCAGTTCTTC.

This clonotype was observed at least ten times. The V gene is TRBV3-1, the J gene TRBJ2-7; D might be TRBD1 or TRBD2, each matching 5 bases. Germline CDR1 LGHDT, CDR2 YNNKEL (reference sequence). Between the trimmed V and J ends, which lost 3 bases and 0 bases, there was a span of 12 bases. The CDR3 loop spans 15 amino acids. CDR3 loop: CASSQFSGASYEQYF. The CDR3 DNA sequence: TGTGCCAGCAGCCAGTTCTCCGGGGCCTCCTACGAGCAGTACTTC.

This clonotype was seen more than once but under ten times. The chain joins TRBV7-9 to TRBJ2-1, with TRBD2 matching 9 bases. The CDR3 is 15 residues long. The V gene end was trimmed by 5 bases and the J gene end by 6 bases; junction bases not matched to a gene: 8. Germline V gene sequence: CDR1 SEHNR, CDR2 FQNEAQ (reference sequence). The CDR3 DNA reads TGTGCCAGCAGCCCCTCTGCGCGGGAGGGCAATGAGCAGTTCTTC. Its protein product is CASSPSAREGNEQFF. Full variable domain (missing parts from reference TRBV7-9 and TRBJ2-1): DTGVSQNPRHKITKRGQNVTFRCDPISEHNRLYWYRQTLGQGPEFLTYFQNEAQLEKSRLLSDRFSAERPKGSFSTLEIQRTEQGDSAMYLCASSPSAREGNEQFFGPGTRLTVL.

V is TRBV5-1 and J is TRBJ2-7; 10 bases agree with TRBD2. CDR1 is SGHRS and CDR2 is YFSETQ in the germline V gene. J was trimmed by 2 bases and V by 2 bases; bases with no gene match: 4. This CDR3 is 15 amino acids long. CDR3 loop: CASSFTSGTAYEQYF. CDR3 nucleotide sequence: TGCGCCAGCAGCTTCACTAGCGGGACTGCCTACGAGCAGTACTTC.

This clonotype was recorded many times. This rearrangement joins TRBV4-3 to TRBJ2-3, with 9 bases lining up with TRBD1. Germline CDR1 reads LGHNA; CDR2 reads YSLEER. After removal of 6 bases from V and 3 bases from J, the junction contained 10 bases not matched to a gene. The CDR3 contains 16 residues. CDR3 protein: CASRGWTGEGTDTQYF. Written as DNA, the CDR3 is TGCGCCAGCAGAGGCTGGACAGGGGAAGGAACAGATACGCAGTATTTT.

About this clonotype: One junction end disagrees with the germline gene, perhaps due to a read error. The rearrangement uses TRBV7-9 and TRBJ1-1; D is ambiguous. This CDR3 has 14 amino acids. Looked up from germline, CDR1 is SEHNR and CDR2 is FQNEAQ (reference sequence). The DNA for the CDR3 is TGTGCCAGCAGCTTAGAAAGTCGGAACTCTGAAGCTTTCTTT. It translates to CASSLESRNSEAFF. The variable domain in full, with the rest retrieved from reference TRBV7-9 and TRBJ1-1, is DTGVSQNPRHKITKRGQNVTFRCDPISEHNRLYWYRQTLGQGPEFLTYFQNEAQLEKSRLLSDRFSAERPKGSFSTLEIQRTEQGDSAMYLCASSLESRNSEAFFGQGTRLTVV.

CDR3 protein: CATSRDRGAQETQYF. The DNA of the CDR3 is TGTGCCACCAGCAGAGATCGCGGGGCACAAGAGACCCAGTACTTC. This rearrangement joins TRBV15 to TRBJ2-5, with D possibly matching TRBD2 (6 bases). Trimming took off 0 bases at V and 2 bases at J, with 10 bases between the two ends. CDR3 length: 15 amino acids. The germline V gene encodes CDR1 LNHNV and CDR2 YYDKDF (reference sequence).

This clonotype was observed a few times. This chain uses TRBV9 with TRBJ1-1, with D perhaps matching TRBD1 (5 bases). V lost 0 bases and J 1 base, leaving 7 bases between the germline ends. Germline V CDR1 and CDR2: SGDLS, YYNGEE. The CDR3 runs to 14 residues. The CDR3 DNA reads as TGTGCCAGCAGCGTAGGACAGAAGAACACTGAAGCTTTCTTT. Encoded protein: CASSVGQKNTEAFF.

The sample holds a few counts of this clonotype. The J gene is TRBJ2-4, the V gene TRBV7-9, with D possibly matching TRBD1 (6 bases). Germline CDR1 SEHNR, CDR2 FQNEAQ (reference sequence). The CDR3 covers 15 residues. Deletions cut 4 bases from V and 6 bases from J, with 16 bases between. The CDR3 region is CASSSLWDTLNIQYF. Here the CDR3 DNA reads TGTGCCAGCAGCTCTCTGTGGGACACCCTAAACATTCAGTACTTC.

There are a few counts of this clonotype. The chain couples TRBV5-1 to TRBJ1-2; 7 bases agree with TRBD1. This CDR3 has 15 amino acids. Germline-derived CDR1 and CDR2 are SGHRS and YFSETQ. Losses at the gene ends were 1 base for V and 2 bases for J; bases not matched to a gene: 5. CDR3 loop: CASSLLDRPNYGYTF. The CDR3 DNA is TGCGCCAGCAGCTTGTTGGACAGGCCCAACTATGGCTACACCTTC.

This clonotype came up a few times. The rearrangement links TRBV5-1 to TRBJ1-1; 9 bases fit TRBD1. This CDR3 region has 15 residues. CDR1 is SGHRS and CDR2 is YFSETQ in the germline V gene. Trimming removed 4 bases from V and 3 bases from J; junction bases left unmatched: 7. The CDR3 here is CASSVQGALDTEAFF. The CDR3 region has the DNA TGCGCCAGCAGCGTACAGGGGGCCCTCGACACTGAAGCTTTCTTT.

The chain links TRBV7-2 to TRBJ2-7, with D maybe TRBD1 (6 bases). CDR1 and CDR2 (germline): SGHTA, FQGNSA. The germline V and J ends were trimmed by 6 bases and 1 base, with 13 bases remaining between them. The CDR3 extends over 14 amino acids. CDR3 loop: CASRERGQSYEQYF. In DNA form, the CDR3 reads TGTGCCAGCAGGGAAAGAGGACAGTCCTACGAGCAGTACTTC.

The rearrangement uses TRBV7-6 and TRBJ1-2; 10 nucleotides align to TRBD1. V gave up 5 bases and J gave up 4 bases; unmatched junction bases: 4. The CDR3 length is 14 residues. Germline loops: CDR1 SGHVS, CDR2 FNYEAQ. The CDR3 is CASSPTGGLYGYTF. The CDR3, as DNA: TGTGCCAGCAGCCCGACAGGGGGCCTCTATGGCTACACCTTC.

This chain links TRBV4-1 with TRBJ2-2; maybe TRBD2 (6 bases). CDR1 is MGHRA, CDR2 YSYEKL, per germline. The germline V and J ends were trimmed by 8 bases and 5 bases, with 21 bases remaining between them. The CDR3 loop spans 16 amino acids. The chain's CDR3 is CASGGRESGSTGELFF. For the CDR3, the DNA is TGCGCCAGCGGGGGACGGGAGTCGGGTTCGACCGGGGAGCTGTTTTTT.